This entry describes one T cell receptor (beta chain). Its specificity is not known. Trimming took 0 bases from V and 4 from J, leaving 15 bases between them. In germline, CDR1 is KGHSH, CDR2 LQKENI. This CDR3 has 16 residues. In every patient, relapse followed autologous stem cell transplantation, while exposure to brentuximab vedotin differed. The authors purified CD4+ T cells from thawed PBMCs by magnetic negative selection. Using immunoSEQ multiplex PCR, the repertoire was profiled, and TCRdb retains in-frame clones only, with some absent. The data contain tens of thousands of clones, 84% of them singletons. The data belong to a study of PD-1 blockade in classical Hodgkin lymphoma. Notes on the study in general: TCR diversity in CD4+, not CD8+, cells rose significantly by C4D1. At baseline, newly diagnosed patients reportedly showed less TCR diversity than healthy donors.

Sequencing used CD4+ T cells from blood, obtained at baseline. The rearrangement joins TRBV18 to TRBJ1-1, with D tentatively TRBD1 (5 bases). The receptor comes from a human donor with classical Hodgkin lymphoma. The CDR3 is CASSPPGSGFATEAFF. The DNA for the CDR3 is TGTGCCAGCTCACCACCGGGGTCAGGGTTCGCCACTGAAGCTTTCTTT. The whole variable domain, filled in from reference TRBV18 and TRBJ1-1, reads NAGVMQNPRHLVRRRGQEARLRCSPMKGHSHVYWYRQLPEEGLKFMVYLQKENIIDESGMPKERFSAEFPKEGPSILRIQQVVRGDSAAYFCASSPPGSGFATEAFFGQGTRLTVV.